These 13 T cell receptor beta chains originate from one sample sequenced in a study of blood T cell repertoires in COVID-19. This table comes from immunoSEQ multiplex PCR, and its TCRdb copy is limited to in-frame clones, with some not included. In the table there are roughly 300,000 clones, 86% of which are singletons. Sequencing used peripheral blood. These receptors all come from a woman aged 25 to 45 with COVID-19, enrolled during active disease.

This sequence joins TRBV19 and TRBJ2-2; maybe TRBD1 (7 bases). With 9 bases removed from V and 15 bases from J, the gap between germline ends came to 26 bases. CDR1 and CDR2 (germline): LNHDA, SQIVND (reference sequence). The length of the CDR3 is 14 residues. Written as DNA, the CDR3 is TGTGCCAGCTCGGGACTTACAGGGGCTTGGGGGGTGTTTTTT. This translates into CASSGLTGAWGVFF.

The chain is built from TRBV4-1 and TRBJ1-5; 7 positions agree with TRBD1. This CDR3 region has 15 residues. V trimming: 5 bases; J trimming: 4 bases; junction bases outside the gene matches: 8. Germline lookup yields CDR1 MGHRA and CDR2 YSYEKL. CDR3 in DNA: TGCGCCAGCAGCAGGACAGGTTTTGGGAATCAGCCCCAGCATTTT. Translating it yields CASSRTGFGNQPQHF.

This chain links TRBV5-1 with TRBJ2-7, with unresolved D. Germline CDR1 is SGHRS and CDR2 is YFSETQ. The CDR3 runs to 11 residues. Trimming left V 1 base short and J 5 bases short, with 4 bases between. As DNA, the CDR3 is TGCGCCAGCAGCTTGTATCACGAGCAGTACTTC. Translating gives CASSLYHEQYF.

V is TRBV27 and J is TRBJ2-7, with TRBD2 identical over 10 bases. Germline lookup yields CDR1 MNHEY and CDR2 SMNVEV (reference sequence). This CDR3 is 15 amino acids long. V gave up 3 bases and J gave up 0 bases; unmatched junction bases: 2. CDR3 amino acids: CASSFSSGGSYEQYF. The CDR3 DNA is TGTGCCAGCAGTTTTTCTAGCGGGGGCTCCTACGAGCAGTACTTC.

The rearrangement joins TRBV6-5 to TRBJ2-2, with a tentative D call TRBD2 (5 bases). Germline V CDR1 and CDR2: MNHEY, SVGAGI. This CDR3 region has 15 residues. The V and J ends lost 2 bases and 6 bases respectively, with 13 bases between them. The CDR3 region has the DNA TGTGCCAGCAGTTACGCTAGCCTGGTTTCCGGGGAGCTGTTTTTT. Its protein product is CASSYASLVSGELFF.

This rearrangement joins TRBV3-1 (or the pseudogene TRBV3-2) to TRBJ2-7, with 11 bases identical to TRBD1. CDR3 length equals 14 residues. Germline V gives CDR1 LGHDT, CDR2 YNNKEL (reference sequence). J gave up 7 bases and V 5 bases, and 7 bases lay outside the gene matches. For the CDR3, the DNA is TGTGCCAGCAGCTATGGACAGGGGGCGAGGGAGCAGTACTTC. Amino acid sequence: CASSYGQGAREQYF.

This sequence joins TRBV6-5 and TRBJ2-1; TRBD2 matches at 8 bases. CDR1 and CDR2 (germline): MNHEY, SVGAGI. The CDR3 loop spans 14 amino acids. The trim removed 6 bases at V and 4 bases at J, leaving 5 bases unmatched. The CDR3, as DNA: TGTGCCAGCAGAACTAGCGGAGATTACAATGAGCAGTTCTTC. This sequence encodes CASRTSGDYNEQFF.

This sequence joins TRBV3-1 (or the pseudogene TRBV3-2) and TRBJ1-1; possible D gene TRBD1, 5 bases. V was pared by 1 base and J by 11 bases, with 17 bases between. The CDR3 has 14 residues. Germline CDR1 reads LGHDT; CDR2 reads YNNKEL (reference sequence). CDR3 coding DNA: TGTGCCAGCAGCCAAGGTTTTAAGGGGCAGACGGCTTTCTTT. Translation: CASSQGFKGQTAFF.

V gene TRBV15 combines with J gene TRBJ1-2; a weak D match, TRBD1 (6 bases). CDR3 size: 16 residues. The germline V gene encodes CDR1 LNHNV and CDR2 YYDKDF (reference sequence). Trimming took off 4 bases at V and 1 base at J, with 16 bases between the two ends. The CDR3 is CATSIGRGANNYGYTF. The CDR3 DNA reads TGTGCCACCAGCATAGGTCGGGGGGCTAATAACTATGGCTACACCTTC. Variable domain in full (rest from reference TRBV15 and TRBJ1-2): DAMVIQNPRYQVTQFGKPVTLSCSQTLNHNVMYWYQQKSSQAPKLLFHYYDKDFNNEADTPDNFQSRRPNTSFCFLDIRSPGLGDTAMYLCATSIGRGANNYGYTFGSGTRLTVV.

This clone was detected only once. The chain recombines TRBV27 with TRBJ2-1; no definite D call. The V gene's germline CDR1 is MNHEY and CDR2 SMNVEV (reference sequence). Trimming removed 3 bases at V and 4 bases at J, with 4 bases between. The CDR3 covers 12 residues. CDR3 DNA: TGTGCCAGCAGTTTGTATTACAATGAGCAGTTCTTC. Amino acids: CASSLYYNEQFF.

The chain combines TRBV9 with TRBJ2-5; a weak D match, TRBD1 (6 bases). Trimming took 0 bases from V and 2 from J, leaving 11 bases between them. CDR3 size: 15 residues. The V gene's germline CDR1 is SGDLS and CDR2 YYNGEE. The CDR3 here is CASSVVPGEQETQYF. CDR3 DNA: TGTGCCAGCAGCGTAGTCCCAGGGGAGCAAGAGACCCAGTACTTC.

The chain uses TRBV4-1 and TRBJ2-7; the D is unclear. Per the germline V gene, CDR1 is MGHRA and CDR2 is YSYEKL. The V gene lost 2 bases and the J gene lost 4 bases, with 15 bases spanning the gap. CDR3 size: 15 residues. This CDR3 is CASSQPRSNLYEQYF. The CDR3 DNA reads as TGCGCCAGCAGCCAACCCCGGTCGAACCTTTACGAGCAGTACTTC.

CDR3 DNA sequence: TGTGCCAGCACCGACGCAGGGGGAAGTACTGAAGCTTTCTTT. It specifies CASTDAGGSTEAFF. The chain employs TRBV6-5 and TRBJ1-1; 7 bases are shared with TRBD1. The J segment lost 5 bases and the V segment lost 7 bases, leaving 10 bases of the junction unmatched. Germline V gene sequence: CDR1 MNHEY, CDR2 SVGAGI. This CDR3 is built from 14 residues.